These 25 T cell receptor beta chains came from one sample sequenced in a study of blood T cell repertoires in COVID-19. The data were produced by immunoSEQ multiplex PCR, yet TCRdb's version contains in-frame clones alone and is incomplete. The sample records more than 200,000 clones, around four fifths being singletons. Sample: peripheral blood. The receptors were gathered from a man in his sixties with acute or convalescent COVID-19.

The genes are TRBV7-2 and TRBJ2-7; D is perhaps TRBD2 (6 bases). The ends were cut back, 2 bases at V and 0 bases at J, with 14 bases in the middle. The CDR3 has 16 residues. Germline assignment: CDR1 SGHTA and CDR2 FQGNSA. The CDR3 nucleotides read TGTGCCAGCAGCTTACAGGTGGGAGGTTACTCCTACGAGCAGTACTTC. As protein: CASSLQVGGYSYEQYF.

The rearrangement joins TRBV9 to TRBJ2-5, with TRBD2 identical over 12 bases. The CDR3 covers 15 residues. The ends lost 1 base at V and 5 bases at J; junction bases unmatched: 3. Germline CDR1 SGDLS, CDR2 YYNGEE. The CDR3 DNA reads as TGTGCCAGCAGCGTAAGCGGGACTAGCGGGGAGACCCAGTACTTC. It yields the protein CASSVSGTSGETQYF.

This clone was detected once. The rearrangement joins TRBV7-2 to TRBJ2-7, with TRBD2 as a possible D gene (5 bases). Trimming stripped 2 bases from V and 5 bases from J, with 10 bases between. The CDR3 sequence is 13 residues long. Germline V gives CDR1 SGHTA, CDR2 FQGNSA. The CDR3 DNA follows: TGTGCCAGCAGCTTATTGAGGGCGAACGAGCAGTACTTC. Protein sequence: CASSLLRANEQYF.

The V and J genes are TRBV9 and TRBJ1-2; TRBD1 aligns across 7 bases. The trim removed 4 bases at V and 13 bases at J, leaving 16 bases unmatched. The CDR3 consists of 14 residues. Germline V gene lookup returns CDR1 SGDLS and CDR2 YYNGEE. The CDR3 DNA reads TGTGCCAGCAGCAAAACAGGGGTCGATGCCCGTCGCACCTTC. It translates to CASSKTGVDARRTF.

The CDR3 loop is CASSFVSGGAPDTQYF. For the CDR3, the DNA is TGTGCCAGCAGCTTCGTTAGCGGGGGCGCCCCGGATACGCAGTATTTT. The chain joins TRBV7-6 to TRBJ2-3, with 9 positions matching TRBD2. Germline trimming cut 3 bases from V and 6 bases from J; bases unmatched to any gene: 10. Looked up from germline, CDR1 is SGHVS and CDR2 is FNYEAQ. This CDR3 spans 16 amino acids.

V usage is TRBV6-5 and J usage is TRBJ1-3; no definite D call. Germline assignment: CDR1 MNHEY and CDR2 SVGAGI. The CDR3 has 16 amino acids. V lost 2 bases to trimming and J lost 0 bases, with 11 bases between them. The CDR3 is CASSYGSGVSGNTIYF. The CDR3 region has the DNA TGTGCCAGCAGTTACGGGTCGGGAGTCTCTGGAAACACCATATATTTT.

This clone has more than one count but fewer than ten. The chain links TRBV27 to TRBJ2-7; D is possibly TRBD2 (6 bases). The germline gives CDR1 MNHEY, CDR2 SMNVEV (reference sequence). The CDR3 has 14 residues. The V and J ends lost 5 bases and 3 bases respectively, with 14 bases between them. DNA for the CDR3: TGTGCCAGCAGTGAACGGCGGGGTAACTACGAGCAGTACTTC. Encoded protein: CASSERRGNYEQYF.

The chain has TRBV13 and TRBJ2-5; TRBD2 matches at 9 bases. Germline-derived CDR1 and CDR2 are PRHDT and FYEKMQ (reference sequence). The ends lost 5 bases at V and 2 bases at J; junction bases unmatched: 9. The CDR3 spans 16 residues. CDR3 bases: TGTGCCAGCAGCACTCTAGCGGGACGATCTCAAGAGACCCAGTACTTC. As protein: CASSTLAGRSQETQYF.

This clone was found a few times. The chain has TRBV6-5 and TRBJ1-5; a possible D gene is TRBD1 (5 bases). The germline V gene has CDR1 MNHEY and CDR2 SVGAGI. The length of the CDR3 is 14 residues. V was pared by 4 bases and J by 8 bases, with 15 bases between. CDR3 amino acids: CASSSRGGLEPQHF. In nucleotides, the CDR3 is TGTGCCAGCAGTTCAAGGGGAGGGCTAGAGCCCCAGCATTTT.

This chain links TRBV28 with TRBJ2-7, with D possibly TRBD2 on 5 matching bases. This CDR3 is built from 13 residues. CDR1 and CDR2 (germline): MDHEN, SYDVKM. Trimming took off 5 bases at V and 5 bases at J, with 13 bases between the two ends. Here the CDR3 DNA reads TGTGCCAGCAGTGAAGGGAGTTGGCACGAGCAGTACTTC. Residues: CASSEGSWHEQYF.

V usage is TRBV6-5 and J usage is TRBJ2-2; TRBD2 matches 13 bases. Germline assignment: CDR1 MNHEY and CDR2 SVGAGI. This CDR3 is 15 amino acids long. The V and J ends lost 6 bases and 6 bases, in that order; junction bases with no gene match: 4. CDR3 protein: CASRNGLAGAGELFF. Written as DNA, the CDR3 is TGTGCCAGCAGGAACGGACTAGCGGGAGCCGGGGAGCTGTTTTTT.

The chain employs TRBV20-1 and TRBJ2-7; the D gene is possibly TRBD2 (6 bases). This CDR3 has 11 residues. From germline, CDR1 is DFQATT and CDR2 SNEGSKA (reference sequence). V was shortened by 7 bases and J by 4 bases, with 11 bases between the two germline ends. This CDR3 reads CSVRGMYEQYF. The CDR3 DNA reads TGCAGTGTTCGGGGGATGTACGAGCAGTACTTC.

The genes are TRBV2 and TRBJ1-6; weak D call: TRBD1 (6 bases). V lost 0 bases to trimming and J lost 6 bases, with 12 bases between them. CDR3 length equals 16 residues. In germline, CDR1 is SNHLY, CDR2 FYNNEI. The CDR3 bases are TGTGCCAGCAGTGAAGCGCGGCAGGGGACTAATTCACCCCTCCACTTT. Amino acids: CASSEARQGTNSPLHF.

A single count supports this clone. The CDR3 sequence: CASSLTPWGAYEQYF. DNA for the CDR3: TGTGCCAGCAGTTTAACGCCTTGGGGCGCCTACGAGCAGTACTTC. The chain is built from TRBV27 and TRBJ2-7; D is possibly TRBD1 (5 bases). V lost 2 bases and J 2 bases, leaving 13 bases between the germline ends. This CDR3 is built from 15 residues. Germline V gene sequence: CDR1 MNHEY, CDR2 SMNVEV (reference sequence).

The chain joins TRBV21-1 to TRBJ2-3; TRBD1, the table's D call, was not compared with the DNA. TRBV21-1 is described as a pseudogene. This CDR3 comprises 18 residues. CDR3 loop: CASSKAPGTGGESDTQYF. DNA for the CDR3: TGTGCCAGCAGCAAAGCGCCAGGGACAGGGGGCGAGTCAGATACGCAGTATTTT.

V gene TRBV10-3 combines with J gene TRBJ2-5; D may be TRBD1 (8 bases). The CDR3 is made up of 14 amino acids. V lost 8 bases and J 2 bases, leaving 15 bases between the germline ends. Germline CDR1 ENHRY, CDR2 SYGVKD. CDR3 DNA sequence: TGTGCCATCTGGACAGGGCGGGGGCAAGAGACCCAGTACTTC. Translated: CAIWTGRGQETQYF.

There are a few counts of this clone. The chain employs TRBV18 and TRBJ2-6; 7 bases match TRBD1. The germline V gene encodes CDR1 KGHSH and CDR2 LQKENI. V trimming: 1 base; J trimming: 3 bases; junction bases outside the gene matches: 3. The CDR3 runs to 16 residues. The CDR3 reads CASSPQGAVGANVLTF. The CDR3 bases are TGTGCCAGCTCACCACAGGGGGCGGTTGGGGCCAACGTCCTGACTTTC.

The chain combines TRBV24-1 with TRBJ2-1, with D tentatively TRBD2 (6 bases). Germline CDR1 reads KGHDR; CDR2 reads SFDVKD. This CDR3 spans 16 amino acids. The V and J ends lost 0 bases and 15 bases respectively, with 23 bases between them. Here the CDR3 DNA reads TGTGCCACCAGTGATTTGCCTCCGACTAGTTCGGAGAGACTGTTCTTC. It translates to CATSDLPPTSSERLFF.

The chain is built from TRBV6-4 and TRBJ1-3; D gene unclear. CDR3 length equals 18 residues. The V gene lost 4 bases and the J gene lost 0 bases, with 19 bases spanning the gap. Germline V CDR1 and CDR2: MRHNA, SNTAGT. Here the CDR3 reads CASSVEEPTLGSGNTIYF. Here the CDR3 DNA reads TGTGCCAGCAGTGTGGAGGAACCTACGCTTGGCTCTGGAAACACCATATATTTT.

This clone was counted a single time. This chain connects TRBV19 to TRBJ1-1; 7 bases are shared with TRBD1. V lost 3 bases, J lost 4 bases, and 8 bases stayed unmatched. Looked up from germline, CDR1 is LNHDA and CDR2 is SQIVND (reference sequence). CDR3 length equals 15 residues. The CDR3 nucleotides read TGTGCCAGTAGTATCCAACCCACAGGGGTCACTGAAGCTTTCTTT. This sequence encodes CASSIQPTGVTEAFF.

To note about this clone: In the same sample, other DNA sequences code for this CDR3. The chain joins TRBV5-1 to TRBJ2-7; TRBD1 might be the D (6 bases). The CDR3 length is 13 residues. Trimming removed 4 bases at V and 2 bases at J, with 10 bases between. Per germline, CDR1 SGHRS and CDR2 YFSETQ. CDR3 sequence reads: CASSPGQPYEQYF. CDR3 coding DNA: TGCGCCAGCAGCCCCGGACAGCCCTACGAGCAGTACTTC.

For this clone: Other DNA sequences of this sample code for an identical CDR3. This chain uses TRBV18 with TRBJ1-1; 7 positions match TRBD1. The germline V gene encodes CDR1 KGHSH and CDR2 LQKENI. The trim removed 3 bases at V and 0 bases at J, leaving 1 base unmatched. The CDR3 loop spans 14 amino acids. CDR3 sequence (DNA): TGTGCCAGCTCACCGGGACAGATGAACACTGAAGCTTTCTTT. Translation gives CASSPGQMNTEAFF.

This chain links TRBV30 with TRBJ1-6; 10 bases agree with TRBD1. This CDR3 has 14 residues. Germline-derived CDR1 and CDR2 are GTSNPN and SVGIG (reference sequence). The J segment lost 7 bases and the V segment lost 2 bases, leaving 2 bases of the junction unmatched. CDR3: CAWSKGQGNSPLHF. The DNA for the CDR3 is TGTGCCTGGAGTAAGGGACAGGGGAATTCACCCCTCCACTTT.

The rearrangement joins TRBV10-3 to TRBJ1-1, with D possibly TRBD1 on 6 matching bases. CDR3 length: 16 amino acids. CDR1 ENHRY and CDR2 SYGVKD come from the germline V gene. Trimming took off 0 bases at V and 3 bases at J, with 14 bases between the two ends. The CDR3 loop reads CAISESGGAFDTEAFF. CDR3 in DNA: TGTGCCATCAGTGAGTCGGGGGGGGCCTTCGACACTGAAGCTTTCTTT.

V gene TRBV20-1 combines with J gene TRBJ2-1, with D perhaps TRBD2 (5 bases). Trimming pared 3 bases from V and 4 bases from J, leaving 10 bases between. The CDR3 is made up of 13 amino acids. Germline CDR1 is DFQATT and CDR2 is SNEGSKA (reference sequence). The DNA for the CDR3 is TGCAGTGCTAGTAAGCGGATTTACAATGAGCAGTTCTTC. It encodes CSASKRIYNEQFF.